One sample yielded the 22 T cell receptor beta chains listed below, sequenced in a study of tumor-infiltrating lymphocytes in primary liver carcinoma. A primer in the constant region served to generate TCR beta cDNA from approximately 500 ng of total RNA. Slightly modified ARM-PCR served as the procedure for the TCR beta libraries. These libraries came from three rounds of nested multiplex PCR. TRBV1-TRBV30 forward and Cbeta reverse primers drove the first two roughly 11-cycle rounds. From the multiplex PCR reads, TCRdb called clonotypes with MiXCR, one entry per CDR3 protein. This repertoire shows 24,000 or so distinct CDR3 sequences, around 77% found once; its top ten account for about 30%. Co-extracting RNA and DNA was done with about 18-33 mg of unsorted bulk tissue as input. The source material was liver tumor tissue from sampling region 5. Subset noted: tumor region T5, tumor centre. The receptors stem from a woman aged 25 to 45 with primary liver carcinoma and hepatitis B virus infection.

Concerning this clonotype itself: The CDR3 carries no conserved terminal phenylalanine or tryptophan, so it likely arises from a read error. The V and J genes are TRBV25-1 and TRBJ1-1; possible D gene TRBD1, 5 bases. The CDR3 covers 14 residues. The germline V gene encodes CDR1 MGHDK and CDR2 SYGVNS. CDR3 DNA: TGTGCCAGCAGCGAATATATTATGGGGCAGCGAGCTTTCTCT. This gives the protein CASSEYIMGQRAFS.

The chain couples TRBV11-3 to TRBJ2-7; D is ambiguous. The V gene's germline CDR1 is SGHNT and CDR2 YENEEA. The CDR3 contains 15 residues. The V end lost 10 bases, the J end lost 2 bases, and 21 bases lay between the germline ends. CDR3 sequence reads: CAIGLRPGEAYEQYF. The CDR3, as DNA: TGTGCCATAGGCTTACGTCCAGGTGAGGCCTACGAGCAGTACTTC.

Points on this clonotype: This may be a read error, as it is one base from a much larger clone. The gene calls are TRBV5-1 and TRBJ2-1; D unresolved. The CDR3 is 16 amino acids. Germline-derived CDR1 and CDR2 are SGHRS and YFSETQ. The V end was cut by 4 bases, the J end by 2 bases, with 16 bases between. For the CDR3, the DNA is TGCGCCAGCAGCCTTCTGGGCATCAGCCCCTACAATGAGCAGTTCTTC. The encoded protein is CASSLLGISPYNEQFF. The complete variable domain, with remaining parts taken from reference TRBV5-1 and TRBJ2-1, reads KAGVTQTPRYLIKTRGQQVTLSCSPISGHRSVSWYQQTPGQGLQFLFEYFSETQRNKGNFPGRFSGRQFSNSRSEMNVSTLELGDSALYLCASSLLGISPYNEQFFGPGTRLTVL.

This clonotype was seen once. The junction differs from germline at one of its ends, possibly a read error. The rearrangement joins TRBV11-2 to TRBJ2-3, with TRBD2 matching 11 bases. Germline V gene sequence: CDR1 SGHAT, CDR2 FQNNGV. The CDR3 sequence is 21 residues long. In DNA, the CDR3 is TGTGCCAGCAGCCAAGACCCCTTAATTAGCGGGAGGGCGGTGACGACAGGTACGCAGTATTTT. Translating it yields CASSQDPLISGRAVTTGTQYF.

Turning to this clonotype: The junction differs from germline at one of its ends, possibly a read error. The chain joins TRBV28 to TRBJ2-1; 8 bases map to TRBD1. CDR1 is MDHEN, CDR2 SYDVKM, per germline. The CDR3 is 17 amino acids. The CDR3 DNA reads TGTACCAGCAGCTCACGCCCCGGACAGGGACCCTACAATGAGCAGTTCTTC. This gives the protein CTSSSRPGQGPYNEQFF.

On this clonotype: The junction differs from germline at one of its ends, possibly a read error. The J gene is TRBJ1-1, the V gene TRBV6-1, with D unresolved. Germline CDR1 is MNHNS and CDR2 is SASEGT. This CDR3 region has 13 residues. The CDR3 region is CAISGLMNTEAFF. In DNA form, the CDR3 reads TGTGCCATCAGTGGGTTGATGAACACTGAAGCTTTCTTT.

This chain joins TRBV11-2 and TRBJ2-7; D is unresolved. CDR3 size: 13 residues. Per the germline V gene, CDR1 is SGHAT and CDR2 is FQNNGV. V lost 10 bases and J 7 bases, leaving 20 bases between the germline ends. DNA for the CDR3: TGTGCCATCAGTCCCTCGAATACGGGTGAGCAGTACTTC. It codes for CAISPSNTGEQYF.

To note about this clonotype: An end of the junction differs from the germline gene, which may be a read error. The V and J genes are TRBV5-5 and TRBJ1-5; 10 bases are shared with TRBD1. The CDR3 contains 15 residues. Germline V gives CDR1 SGHKS, CDR2 YYEKEE (reference sequence). The CDR3 loop reads CASSQDRGIHQPQHF. The CDR3, as DNA: TGCGCCAGCAGCCAGGACAGGGGGATTCATCAGCCCCAGCATTTT.

On this clonotype itself: One end of the junction varies from germline; a read error may be responsible. The J gene is TRBJ2-7, the V gene TRBV11-3; D unresolved. Germline CDR1 SGHNT, CDR2 YENEEA. The CDR3 totals 15 residues. The CDR3 DNA sequence: TGTGCCATCAGCTTACGTCCAGGTGAGGCCTACAAGCAGTACTTT. Translating gives CAISLRPGEAYKQYF.

Details on this clonotype: It may be a read error: a sequence one base away is much more abundant. This rearrangement joins TRBV11-2 to TRBJ2-1; D gene uncertain. CDR3 length equals 13 residues. Germline-derived CDR1 and CDR2 are SGHAT and FQNNGV. The CDR3 here is CCSSLNDAYEQFF. The CDR3 DNA reads TGTTGCAGCAGCTTAAATGATGCCTATGAGCAGTTCTTC. Full variable domain (remainder filled in from reference TRBV11-2 and TRBJ2-1): EAGVAQSPRYKIIEKRQSVAFWCNPISGHATLYWYQQILGQGPKLLIQFQNNGVVDDSQLPKDRFSAERLKGVDSTLKIQPAKLEDSAVYLCCSSLNDAYEQFFGPGTRLTVL.

A remark on this clonotype: The junction shows a germline mismatch at one end, possibly a read error. The chain joins TRBV5-1 to TRBJ2-1; 9 bases match TRBD1. Germline V gives CDR1 SGHRS, CDR2 YFSETQ. CDR3 length: 15 residues. Written as DNA, the CDR3 is TGCGCCAGCAGCTTGGGGGACAGGGTCACAAATGAGCGGTTCTTC. Its translation is CASSLGDRVTNERFF.

By share, this clonotype counts as medium-sized. J is TRBJ1-5 and V is TRBV4-1; a possible D gene is TRBD1 (6 bases). The CDR3 is 17 amino acids. CDR1 is MGHRA, CDR2 YSYEKL, per germline. V was shortened by 0 bases and J by 2 bases, with 14 bases between the two germline ends. The CDR3 loop reads CASSQEYEGVGNQPQHF. In nucleotides, the CDR3 is TGCGCCAGCAGCCAAGAGTATGAGGGGGTTGGCAATCAGCCCCAGCATTTT.

For this clonotype: One end of the junction fails to match germline, which may point to a read error. The chain employs TRBV6-5 and TRBJ2-2; the match to TRBD1 covers 8 bases. The CDR3 sequence is 15 residues long. Per the germline V gene, CDR1 is MNHEY and CDR2 is SVGAGI. CDR3 DNA sequence: TGTGCCAGCAGTCAGCGGACAGGGTTCTCCGGGGAGCTCTTTTTT. Amino acids: CASSQRTGFSGELFF.

Notes on this clonotype: Relative to the germline gene, one junction end is altered; a read error may explain this. This rearrangement joins TRBV4-1 to TRBJ2-1; tentative D call: TRBD2 (6 bases). This CDR3 spans 15 amino acids. The V gene's germline CDR1 is MGHRA and CDR2 YSYEKL. The CDR3 reads CASSQDGLTGDEHFF. In DNA form, the CDR3 reads TGCGCCAGCAGCCAAGATGGTCTAACGGGGGATGAGCACTTCTTC.

This clonotype was picked up a small number of times. The conserved phenylalanine or tryptophan normally closing the CDR3 is absent here, so this likely arose from a read error. The DNA is left out, because the CDR3 cannot be placed on it with certainty; the CDR3 is given as TCRdb lists it. The chain recombines TRBV24-1 with TRBJ2-2; TRBD2 is the table's D call, not checked against the DNA. The germline CDR1 and CDR2 sequences are KGHDR and SFDVKD. The CDR3 spans 18 residues, counting both ends. CDR3 sequence: CATSDMGAGEVNTGELLI.

This clonotype was recorded many times. The chain joins TRBV30 to TRBJ2-5; D ambiguous. Germline V gene lookup returns CDR1 GTSNPN and CDR2 SVGIG (reference sequence). The CDR3 sequence is 11 residues long. V was cut by 3 bases and J by 4 bases, with 6 bases left in between. The CDR3 loop is CAWSVSETQYF. CDR3 nucleotide sequence: TGTGCCTGGAGCGTATCAGAGACCCAGTACTTC.

Notes on this clonotype: At one end the junction does not follow the germline gene, possibly because of a read error. The gene calls are TRBV11-3 and TRBJ2-7; no reliable D call. Germline lookup yields CDR1 SGHNT and CDR2 YENEEA. The CDR3 has 15 amino acids. The CDR3 DNA reads TGTGCCGGCAGCTTACGTCCATGTGCGGCCTACGAGCAGTACTTC. Protein: CAGSLRPCAAYEQYF.

The V and J genes are TRBV20-1 and TRBJ2-1; 8 positions match TRBD2. The CDR3 covers 17 residues. Germline-derived CDR1 and CDR2 are DFQATT and SNEGSKA (reference sequence). J gave up 2 bases and V 1 base, and 10 bases lay outside the gene matches. As DNA, the CDR3 is TGCAGTGCTAGAGGCCTAACGGGAGGGGGGGCCTACAATGAGCAGTTCTTC. This codes for CSARGLTGGGAYNEQFF.

V usage is TRBV11-2 and J usage is TRBJ2-7; D is undetermined. CDR1 is SGHAT and CDR2 is FQNNGV in the germline V gene. The V and J ends lost 5 bases and 3 bases respectively, with 14 bases between them. The CDR3 runs to 14 residues. The DNA for the CDR3 is TGTGCCAGCAGCGCCCAAGGTGGACGCTACGAGCAGTACTTC. It specifies CASSAQGGRYEQYF.

Points on this clonotype: It may be a read error: a sequence one base away is much more abundant. V gene TRBV20-1 combines with J gene TRBJ2-1, with 9 positions matching TRBD2. Germline V gene data show CDR1 as DFQATT and CDR2 as SNEGSKA (reference sequence). The CDR3 contains 17 residues. The CDR3 sequence: CSTRDSRGISGSYEQFF. The CDR3 bases are TGCAGTACTAGAGACTCGCGGGGGATTAGCGGGAGCTATGAGCAGTTCTTC.

The rearrangement uses TRBV6-5 and TRBJ1-2, with 7 nucleotides matching TRBD1. The V segment lost 3 bases and the J segment 7 bases; nucleotides outside the gene matches: 8. CDR1 is MNHEY and CDR2 is SVGAGI in the germline V gene. This CDR3 is built from 14 residues. CDR3 protein: CASSYNRQGSGYTF. CDR3 in DNA: TGTGCCAGCAGTTATAACAGACAGGGCAGTGGCTACACCTTC.

The chain links TRBV28 to TRBJ2-7; 8 bases are shared with TRBD2. Per the germline V gene, CDR1 is MDHEN and CDR2 is SYDVKM. The CDR3 sequence is 15 residues long. The V and J ends lost 5 bases and 5 bases, in that order; junction bases with no gene match: 11. CDR3 protein: CASSAIGGADNEQYF. The DNA of the CDR3 is TGTGCCAGCAGTGCCATCGGGGGGGCCGACAACGAGCAGTACTTC.